The T cell receptor beta chain under discussion was sequenced for a study of cytomegalovirus exposure and HLA in healthy donors. Study context: Early release data held 85 million to 95 million unique TCRs from HLA-typed donors. Study-level points and caveats: As was reported, the classifier diagnosed cytomegalovirus status with high specificity and sensitivity. A later analysis found most CMV-associated TCR beta chains apparently HLA-restricted. A later analysis linked a missense variant in DCLRE1C to the trimming of TCR beta V and J genes.

This clone was recorded only once. Its antigen remains unknown. The V gene's germline CDR1 is SSHAT and CDR2 FNYEAQ (reference sequence). V shed 11 bases, J shed 6 bases, and the junction held 18 bases outside the gene matches. The CDR3 contains 16 residues. Amplification used 60 Vbeta primers and 13 Jbeta primers. Only in-frame clones appear in the TCRdb table, and some are missing; sequencing was by immunoSEQ multiplex PCR. The sample shows approximately 210,000 clones, about four fifths of them seen only once. The source material was PBMCs. The sequence was obtained from a girl between 5 and 17 years old in good health and CMV-seropositive. V usage is TRBV7-7 and J usage is TRBJ2-3, with 9 bases fitting TRBD2. The CDR3 sequence: CASREVRRGGGDTQYF. The DNA of the CDR3 is TGTGCCTCCCGGGAGGTCAGGCGGGGGGGCGGGGATACGCAGTATTTT. Looking up the rest from reference TRBV7-7 and TRBJ2-3 gives the full variable domain: GAGVSQSPRYKVTKRGQDVTLRCDPISSHATLYWYQQALGQGPEFLTYFNYEAQPDKSGLPSDRFSAERPEGSISTLTIQRTEQRDSAMYRCASREVRRGGGDTQYFGPGTRLTVL.